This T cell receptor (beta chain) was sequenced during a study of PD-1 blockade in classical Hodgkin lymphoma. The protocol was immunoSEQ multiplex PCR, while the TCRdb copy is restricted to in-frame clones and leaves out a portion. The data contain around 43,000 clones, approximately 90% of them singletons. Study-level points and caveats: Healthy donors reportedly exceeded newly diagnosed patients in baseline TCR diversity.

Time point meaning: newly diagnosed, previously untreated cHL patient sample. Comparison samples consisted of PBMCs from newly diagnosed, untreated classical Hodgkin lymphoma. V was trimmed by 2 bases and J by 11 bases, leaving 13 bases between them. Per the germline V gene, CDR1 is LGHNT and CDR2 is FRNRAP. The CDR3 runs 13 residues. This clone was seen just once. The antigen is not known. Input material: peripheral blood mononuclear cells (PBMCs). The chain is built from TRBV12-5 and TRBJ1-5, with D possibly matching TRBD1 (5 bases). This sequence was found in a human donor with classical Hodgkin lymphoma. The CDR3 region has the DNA TGTGCTAGTGGTTTGCACCTCAAGGGGACCCAGCATTTT. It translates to CASGLHLKGTQHF.